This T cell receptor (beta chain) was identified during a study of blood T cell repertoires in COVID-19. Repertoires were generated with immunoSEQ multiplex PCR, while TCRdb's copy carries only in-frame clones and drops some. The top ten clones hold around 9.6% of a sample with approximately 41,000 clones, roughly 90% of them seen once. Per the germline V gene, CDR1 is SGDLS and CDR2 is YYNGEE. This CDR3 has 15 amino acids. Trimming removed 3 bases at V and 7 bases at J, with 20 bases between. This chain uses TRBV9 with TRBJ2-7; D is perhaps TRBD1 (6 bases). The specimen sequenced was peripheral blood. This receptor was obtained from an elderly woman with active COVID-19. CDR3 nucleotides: TGTGCCAGCAGCGGGCAAGTGAGGGGGATGGGGGAGCAGTACTTC. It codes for CASSGQVRGMGEQYF.